Below, 12 T cell receptor beta chains from the same sample are listed, as sequenced in a study of beta chain features in type 1 diabetes. Study results and limitations: Among patients with Type 1 diabetes, TCRB CDR3s were moderately but significantly shorter in every one of the four CD4+ subsets.

No antigen is known for these receptors. TCRB transcripts that were expressed got sequenced, as all of the isolated RNA had been reverse transcribed. The table came from immunoSEQ multiplex PCR; TCRdb's copy has only in-frame clones and leaves some out. The sample consists of 200,000 to 250,000 clones, roughly 16% of them appearing once. The sample comprised naive CD4+ T cells from blood. The receptors come from a man aged 25-45 years with type 1 diabetes.

This rearrangement joins TRBV5-1 to TRBJ2-2, with 7 bases identical to TRBD1. Germline V CDR1 and CDR2: SGHRS, YFSETQ. CDR3 length equals 15 residues. The V segment lost 1 base and the J segment 5 bases; nucleotides outside the gene matches: 5. CDR3: CASSLTGVFTGELFF. The CDR3, as DNA: TGCGCCAGCAGCTTGACAGGGGTATTTACCGGGGAGCTGTTTTTT.

The DNA for the CDR3 is TGTGCCAGCAGTACTAGCGATCCCTACGAGCAGTACTTC. It specifies CASSTSDPYEQYF. V usage is TRBV27 and J usage is TRBJ2-7; 7 bases match TRBD2. Germline CDR1 and CDR2: MNHEY and SMNVEV (reference sequence). J lost 2 bases, V lost 5 bases, and 3 bases had no gene match. The CDR3 sequence is 13 residues long.

This chain uses TRBV29-1 with TRBJ2-7; TRBD1 aligns across 7 bases. The CDR3 sequence is 12 residues long. V shed 8 bases, J shed 9 bases, and the junction held 13 bases outside the gene matches. The germline CDR1 and CDR2 sequences are SQVTM and ANQGSEA. The CDR3 loop is CSFRDSVPRQYF. CDR3 sequence (DNA): TGCAGCTTCCGGGACAGTGTCCCTAGGCAGTACTTC.

This clone was detected a few times. V is TRBV9 and J is TRBJ2-1; TRBD2 aligns across 14 bases. The germline gives CDR1 SGDLS, CDR2 YYNGEE. V gave up 2 bases and J gave up 7 bases; unmatched junction bases: 11. This CDR3 spans 18 amino acids. The CDR3 loop is CASSVAGLAGEGRNEQFF. DNA for the CDR3: TGTGCCAGCAGCGTGGCGGGACTAGCGGGAGAAGGGAGGAATGAGCAGTTCTTC.

This chain joins TRBV19 and TRBJ2-5; D is possibly TRBD1 or TRBD2 (5 bases each). CDR3 length: 14 residues. Trimming removed 3 bases from V and 5 bases from J, with 13 bases in between. CDR1 and CDR2 from the germline V gene are LNHDA and SQIVND (reference sequence). The CDR3 nucleotides are TGTGCCAGTAGTATCGGGACCTACGGGGAGACCCAGTACTTC. It codes for CASSIGTYGETQYF.

This clone was seen only a few times. The CDR3 loop reads CASSLGGAMKDTQYF. DNA for the CDR3: TGTGCCAGCAGCTTAGGTGGGGCGATGAAAGATACGCAGTATTTT. The rearrangement uses TRBV11-2 and TRBJ2-3; tentatively, D is TRBD1 (5 bases). Germline CDR1 SGHAT, CDR2 FQNNGV. The V and J ends lost 1 base and 5 bases respectively, with 13 bases between them. This CDR3 has 15 amino acids. The complete variable domain, with remaining parts taken from reference TRBV11-2 and TRBJ2-3, reads EAGVAQSPRYKIIEKRQSVAFWCNPISGHATLYWYQQILGQGPKLLIQFQNNGVVDDSQLPKDRFSAERLKGVDSTLKIQPAKLEDSAVYLCASSLGGAMKDTQYFGPGTRLTVL.

The genes are TRBV6-6 and TRBJ2-1; D possibly corresponds to TRBD1 (6 bases). V was trimmed by 6 bases and J by 9 bases, leaving 12 bases between them. Germline V CDR1 and CDR2: MNHNY, SVGAGI (reference sequence). The CDR3 is made up of 12 amino acids. The CDR3: CASSETGFEQFF. The CDR3 bases are TGTGCCAGCAGCGAGACAGGATTTGAGCAGTTCTTC.

A few counts support this clone. The chain combines TRBV27 with TRBJ2-6; TRBD1 agrees at 7 bases. The CDR3 runs to 14 residues. Germline CDR1 is MNHEY and CDR2 is SMNVEV (reference sequence). Trimming at V came to 10 bases and at J to 2 bases, leaving 5 bases not matched to a gene. The CDR3 region is CAIRQGTGANVLTF. DNA for the CDR3: TGTGCCATACGACAGGGCACTGGGGCCAACGTCCTGACTTTC.

The chain recombines TRBV9 with TRBJ2-1; 10 positions match TRBD2. The CDR3 sequence is 14 residues long. The germline gives CDR1 SGDLS, CDR2 YYNGEE. Trimming at V came to 3 bases and at J to 7 bases, leaving 4 bases not matched to a gene. In nucleotides, the CDR3 is TGTGCCAGCAGCGACACGGGACTAGCGAATGAGCAGTTCTTC. Translation gives CASSDTGLANEQFF.

This clone has just a few counts. This chain connects TRBV14 to TRBJ1-4, with D unclear. The length of the CDR3 is 15 residues. The V end was cut by 1 base, the J end by 8 bases, with 14 bases between. In germline, CDR1 is SGHDN, CDR2 FVKESK. CDR3 nucleotide sequence: TGTGCCAGCAGCCAAGGTGGCGCAAGATGGGAAAAACTGTTTTTT. It yields the protein CASSQGGARWEKLFF.

This chain joins TRBV27 and TRBJ2-1; 16 bases map to TRBD2. Per the germline V gene, CDR1 is MNHEY and CDR2 is SMNVEV (reference sequence). Germline trimming cut 7 bases from V and 6 bases from J; bases unmatched to any gene: 9. The CDR3 sequence is 17 residues long. This CDR3 is CASTPGLAGGRSNEQFF. CDR3 in DNA: TGTGCCAGCACCCCGGGACTAGCGGGAGGGAGGAGCAATGAGCAGTTCTTC.

This chain links TRBV5-1 with TRBJ2-1, with a possible D match to TRBD2 (5 bases). CDR1 is SGHRS and CDR2 is YFSETQ in the germline V gene. V lost 4 bases and J 5 bases, leaving 19 bases between the germline ends. The CDR3 loop spans 16 amino acids. CDR3 nucleotide sequence: TGCGCCAGCAGCCACCTCTTGCTTAGCGTGCACAATGAGCAGTTCTTC. It translates to CASSHLLLSVHNEQFF.